Described below is a single TCR beta chain sequence and its context. Its antigen remains unidentified. No base quality information exists; no much larger clone differs at one position. The data were taken from a study of blood T cell repertoires in COVID-19 (TCRdb year 2020). For context, the study as a whole: Collaborator samples came from the United States, Italy and Spain and covered acute and convalescent phases of COVID-19. Where available, HLA class I and class II types were taken from metadata supplied by the sample provider and were not determined by assay-based typing. Samples were obtained from the ongoing ImmuneRACE study (first 160 participants) and from approximately 1,200 subjects provided by 6 global collaborators. The sample metadata nearly always contained a de-identified subject ID, COVID-19 status, age in years and sex. Subjects who had been exposed to COVID-19, were actively infected with it, or had recovered from it provided the deeply sampled blood TCRbeta repertoires that made up the dataset. The repertoires were made available in a free public database intended to serve as a resource for research on the immune response to SARS-CoV-2. The material from the prospective study consisted of cDNA or gDNA derived from T cells, B-cell-depleted T cells, or PBMCs.

TCRbeta CDR3 regions were amplified from genomic DNA by means of the immunoSEQ Assay, a bias-controlled multiplex PCR. From the authors' description of their analysis: Within the assay, amplification of reference gene primers was used to estimate how many nucleated cells each sample contained. To quantify the absolute abundance of each unique TCRbeta CDR3 rearrangement, sequence reads were collapsed and filtered. Productive Simpson clonality was computed per sample as the square root of Simpson's diversity index over productive rearrangements. Sourced from immuneACCESS, this table was stored by TCRdb with only in-frame sequences that have V and J called. A share of the clones is absent; for the studies checked, an unresolved V gene accounts for under half, and the remainder has no known explanation. Clone size and V and J calls were adopted from that table, with D and trimming inferred from the DNA. This sample gives under 300,000 clones in total; 70% to 90% of them show up just once. Around 10% of the sample lies in the top ten.

General study outcomes and caveats: How much clinical and demographic metadata was included differed by source and by participant, and the metadata was provided uncurated.

Collaborating institutions collected whole blood in K2EDTA tubes following their own protocols. For TCRbeta analysis, collaborator samples were shipped as frozen whole blood, as isolated PBMCs, or as DNA extracted from either sample type. The cysteine opens and the phenylalanine closes a CDR3 of 18 amino acids. This entry keeps only the CDR3 DNA: 54 bases, framed from base 1. For this chain, trimming is 0 bases at the V end and 0 bases at the J end, and the number of junction bases without a gene match is 3. The CDR1 and CDR2 encoded by the germline V gene are MGHRA and YSYEKL. Input material: peripheral blood. The chain joins TRBV4-1 to TRBJ2-6; the junction holds 9 bases that match TRBD1. The origin of this receptor is a woman between 65 and 79 years old with acute or convalescent COVID-19. The DNA sequence follows: TGCGCCAGCAGCCAAGAATGGGACAGGGTCTCTGGGGCCAACGTCCTGACTTTC. This yields the protein CASSQEWDRVSGANVLTF.